Below, 9 T cell receptor beta chains from the same sample are listed, as sequenced in a study of OX40 agonist ivuxolimab in advanced cancers. Using immunoSEQ multiplex PCR, the repertoire was profiled, and TCRdb retains in-frame clones only, with some absent. This sample has approximately 68,000 clones, with approximately 90% found just once. Here the sequenced sample was CD4+ or CD8+ T cells sorted from blood, taken in a trial of the OX40 agonist ivuxolimab. These receptors all come from an adult with an advanced solid tumor such as melanoma, head and neck, liver or kidney cancer.

CDR3 coding DNA: TGTGCCAGCAGCTCTCTCGGACTAGCGGGACAGTACGAGCAGTACTTC. This codes for CASSSLGLAGQYEQYF. The chain has TRBV11-2 and TRBJ2-7; 12 bases match TRBD2. The CDR3 extends over 16 amino acids. The germline gives CDR1 SGHAT, CDR2 FQNNGV. With V trimmed by 4 bases and J by 4 bases, 8 bases remained unmatched.

V usage is TRBV6-1 and J usage is TRBJ1-4, with 8 bases matching TRBD1. The germline V gene encodes CDR1 MNHNS and CDR2 SASEGT. V lost 5 bases to trimming and J lost 7 bases; unmatched junction nucleotides: 6. CDR3 length equals 14 residues. The CDR3 spells CASSPDRVSEKLFF. The CDR3 region has the DNA TGTGCCAGCAGTCCGGACAGGGTCAGTGAAAAACTGTTTTTT.

The genes are TRBV7-2 and TRBJ1-5; TRBD1 matches at 7 bases. Germline CDR1 and CDR2: SGHTA and FQGNSA. This CDR3 region has 14 residues. Trimming removed 5 bases from V and 6 bases from J; junction bases left unmatched: 7. The CDR3 DNA follows: TGTGCCAGCAGCCGTGACAGGGCATCTCAGCCCCAGCATTTT. Translated, it gives CASSRDRASQPQHF. Combining the CDR3 with reference TRBV7-2 and TRBJ1-5 gives the whole variable domain GAGVSQSPSNKVTEKGKDVELRCDPISGHTALYWYRQSLGQGLEFLIYFQGNSAPDKSGLPSDRFSAERTGGSVSTLTIQRTQQEDSAVYLCASSRDRASQPQHFGDGTRLSIL.

The count of this clone is one. The J gene is TRBJ1-2, the V gene TRBV30, with D unclear. With 3 bases removed from V and 4 bases from J, the gap between germline ends came to 12 bases. Per the germline V gene, CDR1 is GTSNPN and CDR2 is SVGIG (reference sequence). This CDR3 region has 13 residues. In nucleotides, the CDR3 is TGTGCCTGGAGCGACGGGGTGAGCTATGGCTACACCTTC. Translation: CAWSDGVSYGYTF.

This chain links TRBV5-4 with TRBJ1-6; TRBD1 is a possible D gene (5 bases). Trimming cost V 2 bases and J 2 bases, with 11 bases left between them. Germline CDR1 SGHNT, CDR2 YYREEE (reference sequence). The length of the CDR3 is 16 residues. The CDR3 sequence: CASSFGGDPYNSPLHF. Here the CDR3 DNA reads TGTGCCAGCAGCTTTGGCGGGGACCCCTATAATTCACCCCTCCACTTT.

The rearrangement uses TRBV6-1 and TRBJ2-5; no firm D call. The V end lost 6 bases, the J end lost 6 bases, and 14 bases lay between the germline ends. The CDR3 sequence is 13 residues long. Germline V gives CDR1 MNHNS, CDR2 SASEGT. The CDR3 loop is CASRVDVKQTQYF. In DNA form, the CDR3 reads TGTGCCAGCAGAGTCGACGTAAAACAGACCCAGTACTTC.

CDR3 coding DNA: TGTGCCAGCAGCTCCGGGACTAGCATGATTAGCACAGATACGCAGTATTTT. This translates into CASSSGTSMISTDTQYF. This chain joins TRBV5-8 and TRBJ2-3; 9 positions match TRBD2. Germline V gene sequence: CDR1 SGHTS, CDR2 YDEGEE. V lost 3 bases to trimming and J lost 0 bases; unmatched junction nucleotides: 8. The CDR3 runs 17 residues.

CDR3 amino acids: CASTLGGQDGYGYTF. Written as DNA, the CDR3 is TGTGCCAGCACCCTAGGGGGCCAGGATGGCTATGGCTACACCTTC. The J gene is TRBJ1-2, the V gene TRBV7-9; 7 nucleotides align to TRBD1. The J segment lost 4 bases and the V segment lost 7 bases, leaving 12 bases of the junction unmatched. The CDR3 runs 15 residues. Germline V gives CDR1 SEHNR, CDR2 FQNEAQ (reference sequence).

This clone was observed once. The chain is built from TRBV5-6 and TRBJ2-5, with TRBD1 matching 8 bases. Germline-derived CDR1 and CDR2 are SGHDT and YYEEEE. J gave up 5 bases and V 4 bases, and 10 bases lay outside the gene matches. The CDR3 totals 15 residues. The CDR3 sequence is CASSQTGAGGETQYF. The CDR3 DNA follows: TGTGCCAGCAGCCAGACAGGGGCAGGAGGGGAGACCCAGTACTTC.